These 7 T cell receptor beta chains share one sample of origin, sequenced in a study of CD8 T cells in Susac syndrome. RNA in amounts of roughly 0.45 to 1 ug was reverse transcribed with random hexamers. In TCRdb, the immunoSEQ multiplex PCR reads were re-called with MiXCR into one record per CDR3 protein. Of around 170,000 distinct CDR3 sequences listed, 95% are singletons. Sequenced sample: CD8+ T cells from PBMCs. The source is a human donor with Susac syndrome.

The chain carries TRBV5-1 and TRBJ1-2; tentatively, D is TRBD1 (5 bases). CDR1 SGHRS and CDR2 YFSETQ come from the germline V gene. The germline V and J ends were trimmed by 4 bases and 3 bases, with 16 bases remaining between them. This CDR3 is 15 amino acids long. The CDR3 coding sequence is TGCGCCAGCAGCGCTAACCCCGGGACGGACTATGGCTACACCTTC. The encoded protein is CASSANPGTDYGYTF. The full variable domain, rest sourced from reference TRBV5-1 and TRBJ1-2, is KAGVTQTPRYLIKTRGQQVTLSCSPISGHRSVSWYQQTPGQGLQFLFEYFSETQRNKGNFPGRFSGRQFSNSRSEMNVSTLELGDSALYLCASSANPGTDYGYTFGSGTRLTVV.

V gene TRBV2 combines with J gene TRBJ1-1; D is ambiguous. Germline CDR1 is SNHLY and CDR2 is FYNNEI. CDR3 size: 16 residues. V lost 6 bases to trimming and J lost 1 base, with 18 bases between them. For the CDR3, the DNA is TGTGCCAGCAGGCCTCGTGGTGCGGGTAGGAACACTGAAGCTTTCTTT. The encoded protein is CASRPRGAGRNTEAFF. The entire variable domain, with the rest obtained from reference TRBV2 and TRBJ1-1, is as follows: EPEVTQTPSHQVTQMGQEVILRCVPISNHLYFYWYRQILGQKVEFLVSFYNNEISEKSEIFDDQFSVERPDGSNFTLKIRSTKLEDSAMYFCASRPRGAGRNTEAFFGQGTRLTVV.

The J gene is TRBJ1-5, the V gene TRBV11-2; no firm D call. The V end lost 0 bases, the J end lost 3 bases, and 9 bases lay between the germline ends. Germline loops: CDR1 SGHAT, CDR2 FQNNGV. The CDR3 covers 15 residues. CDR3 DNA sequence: TGTGCCAGCAGCTTAGAGGCTTCGACCAATCAGCCCCAGCATTTT. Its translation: CASSLEASTNQPQHF.

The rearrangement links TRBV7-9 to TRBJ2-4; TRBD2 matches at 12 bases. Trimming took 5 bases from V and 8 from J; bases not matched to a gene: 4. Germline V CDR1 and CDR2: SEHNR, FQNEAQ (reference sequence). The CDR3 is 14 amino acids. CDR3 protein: CASSVLAGGDIQYF. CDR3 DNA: TGTGCCAGCAGCGTACTAGCGGGAGGAGACATTCAGTACTTC.

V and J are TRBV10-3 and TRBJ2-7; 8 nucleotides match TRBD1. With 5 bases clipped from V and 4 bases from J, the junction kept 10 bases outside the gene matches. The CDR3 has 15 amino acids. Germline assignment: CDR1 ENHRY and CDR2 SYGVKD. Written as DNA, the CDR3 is TGTGCCATCAGTAACCCCGACAGGGGTAAATACGAGCAGTACTTC. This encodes CAISNPDRGKYEQYF.

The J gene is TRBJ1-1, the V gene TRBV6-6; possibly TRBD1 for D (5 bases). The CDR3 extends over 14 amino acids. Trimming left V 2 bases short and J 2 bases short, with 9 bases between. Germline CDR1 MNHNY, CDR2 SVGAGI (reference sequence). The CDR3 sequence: CASSYGGGNTEAFF. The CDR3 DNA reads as TGTGCCAGCAGTTACGGGGGGGGAAACACTGAAGCTTTCTTT.

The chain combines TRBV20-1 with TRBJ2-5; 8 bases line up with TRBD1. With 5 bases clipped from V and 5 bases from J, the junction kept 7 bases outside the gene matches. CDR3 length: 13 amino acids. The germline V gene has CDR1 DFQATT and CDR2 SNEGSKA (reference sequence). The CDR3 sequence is CSAGQGQEETQYF. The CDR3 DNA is TGCAGTGCTGGACAGGGACAGGAGGAGACCCAGTACTTC.